The rows below give T cell receptor beta chains drawn from one sample of a study of blood T cell repertoires in COVID-19. Method: immunoSEQ multiplex PCR; TCRdb's copy keeps in-frame clones and lacks some. The table has about 290,000 clones, around four fifths seen once. The specimen sequenced was peripheral blood. Receptor source: a woman in her 50s with active or convalescent COVID-19. The CDR3 runs from the conserved cysteine through the conserved F or W. D genes are given only for firm matches. The size entry is marked missing in some rows and otherwise reads once, few, many or a size class.

J gene,clone size,D gene,V gene,CDR3 DNA,CDR3 protein
TRBJ1-5,.,.,TRBV28,TGTGCCAGCAGTCGGACAGCCTCTAAACCCCAGCATTTT,CASSRTASKPQHF
TRBJ1-3,.,.,TRBV11-2,TGTGCCAGCAGCAGTTCAGGATTCCTCTCTGGAAACACCATATATTTT,CASSSSGFLSGNTIYF
TRBJ2-1,.,TRBD2,TRBV4-1,TGCGCCAGCAGCCAAGATCGACTAGCGAACAATGAGCAGTTCTTC,CASSQDRLANNEQFF
TRBJ2-3,.,TRBD2,TRBV10-3,TGTGCCATCAGTGGTGGTACCTCGCGGGAGACAGATACGCAGTATTTT,CAISGGTSRETDTQYF
TRBJ1-5,.,.,TRBV5-6,TGTGCCAGCAGCGTGACAGGTTACAATCAGCCCCAGCATTTT,CASSVTGYNQPQHF
TRBJ2-2,.,.,TRBV9,TGTGCCAGCAGCGTAGGTGGGGCGCGAATCACCGGGGAGCTGTTTTTT,CASSVGGARITGELFF
TRBJ1-6,.,.,TRBV3-1/TRBV3-2,TGTGCCAGCAGCACAGGGAACTATAATTCACCCCTCCACTTT,CASSTGNYNSPLHF
TRBJ1-1,few,.,TRBV5-1,TGCGCCAGCAGCTTCTCTACAGGGCAGAACACTGAAGCTTTCTTT,CASSFSTGQNTEAFF
TRBJ2-3,.,.,TRBV6-6,TGTGCCAGCAGCCCAGGTGATACGCAGTATTTT,CASSPGDTQYF
TRBJ2-3,.,.,TRBV7-2,TGTGCCAGCAGCTTTCGGGAGAATACGCAGTATTTT,CASSFRENTQYF
TRBJ1-4,.,.,TRBV5-1,TGCGCCAGCGGTCCGGGACTAATGGGGGAAAAACTGTTTTTT,CASGPGLMGEKLFF
TRBJ2-3,.,TRBD2,TRBV19,TGTGCCAGTAGTCCCGGGACTAGCTGGGAGGATACGCAGTATTTT,CASSPGTSWEDTQYF
TRBJ2-1,.,TRBD2,TRBV5-1,TGCGCCAGCAGCTTGGCCCAGCGGGAGAGTGTGCAGTTCTTC,CASSLAQRESVQFF
TRBJ2-1,.,TRBD1,TRBV2,TGTGCCAGCAGATTCGACAGGGGGCCCTACAATGAGCAGTTCTTC,CASRFDRGPYNEQFF
TRBJ2-7,.,.,TRBV3-1/TRBV3-2,TGTGCCAGCAGCCAAGCGGGAGCCTACGAGCAGTACTTC,CASSQAGAYEQYF
TRBJ2-7,.,.,TRBV21-1,TGTGCCAGCAGCAAAGCGCTAGCGGGAGCTCGGGAGCAGTACTTC,CASSKALAGAREQYF
TRBJ1-4,.,.,TRBV6-4,TGTGCCAGCCCCAGGACGGGGAGAAAGGCTAATGAAAAACTGTTTTTT,CASPRTGRKANEKLFF
TRBJ1-2,.,TRBD1,TRBV18,TGTGCCAGCTCACCGGACAGGGGGCTTGTAGGCTACACCTTC,CASSPDRGLVGYTF
TRBJ2-1,.,TRBD2,TRBV18,TGTGCCAGCTCATCCCGGACAGCTCCCGGGACTAGAGACAATGAGCAGTTCTTC,CASSSRTAPGTRDNEQFF
TRBJ1-1,.,TRBD1,TRBV10-3,TGTGCCATCAGTGAGATCCGGACAGGGGCAAGGACTGAAGCTTTCTTT,CAISEIRTGARTEAFF
TRBJ2-1,.,.,TRBV15,TGTGCCACCAGCTCCCGGACTACCTACAATGAGCAGTTCTTC,CATSSRTTYNEQFF
TRBJ2-5,.,.,TRBV5-1,TGCGCCAGCAGCTTTGACTCCCCTCTCGGTTCGTCCCAGTACTTC,CASSFDSPLGSSQYF
TRBJ2-3,.,TRBD2,TRBV18,TGTGCCAGCTCACCCCTTCGACTAGCCTCTAGCACAGATACGCAGTATTTT,CASSPLRLASSTDTQYF
TRBJ2-2,.,TRBD1,TRBV20-1,TGCAGTGCTAGTCCCTACAGGGGCCCCGGGGAGCTGTTTTTT,CSASPYRGPGELFF
TRBJ2-5,.,.,TRBV5-5,TGTGCCAGCAGCTTGCATCGGGGTCAAGAGACCCAGTACTTC,CASSLHRGQETQYF
TRBJ2-5,once,.,TRBV28,TGTGCCAGCAGTTCTAGTTGGGAGACCCAGTACTTC,CASSSSWETQYF
TRBJ2-1,once,.,TRBV27,TGTGCCAGCAGCGGATACGCACGGGGTAGCTCGGATGAGCAGTTCTTC,CASSGYARGSSDEQFF
TRBJ2-2,.,.,TRBV5-1,TGCGCCAGCAGCTTGAGGGGCTGGGGAACCGGGGAGCTGTTTTTT,CASSLRGWGTGELFF
TRBJ2-1,.,TRBD2,TRBV7-6,TGTGCCAGCACCAGCGGGGGCCCAGCCTACAATGAGCAGTTCTTC,CASTSGGPAYNEQFF
TRBJ1-6,.,.,TRBV30,TGTGCCTCACGTCGAAGGGGCGCCTATAATTCACCCCTCCACTTT,CASRRRGAYNSPLHF
TRBJ2-7,.,.,TRBV14,TGTGCCAGCAGCCCTCTTACAGGGTCCCCCTACGAGCAGTACTTC,CASSPLTGSPYEQYF
TRBJ2-7,once,.,TRBV16,TGTGCCAGCAGCCAAGGTCAAGCTTACGAGCAGTACTTC,CASSQGQAYEQYF
TRBJ2-6,.,TRBD1,TRBV25-1,TGTGCCAGCAGTGGGACAGGGGGCTCTGGGGCCAACGTCCTGACTTTC,CASSGTGGSGANVLTF
TRBJ2-5,.,.,TRBV29-1,TGCAGCGCCAGCGGTGGAACGGGAGTAACCGAGACCCAGTACTTC,CSASGGTGVTETQYF
TRBJ1-5,.,.,TRBV28,TGTGCCAGCAGTTTAGTCCCAGGACAGCCCCAGCATTTT,CASSLVPGQPQHF
TRBJ2-7,.,.,TRBV30,TGTGCCTGGGGTACCCTGAGTCCGATCTACGAGCAGTACTTC,CAWGTLSPIYEQYF
TRBJ2-5,.,TRBD2,TRBV4-2,TGTGCCAGCAGCCAACTAGCGGGAGCTTTCGAGACCCAGTACTTC,CASSQLAGAFETQYF
TRBJ2-1,once,.,TRBV3-1/TRBV3-2,TGTGCCAGCAGCCCAAATGGTGGCGGGGCAAGTCTCGATGAGCAGTTCTTC,CASSPNGGGASLDEQFF
TRBJ2-3,few,.,TRBV21-1,TGTGCCAGCAGCAAAGTCGTTCGGGATACGCAGTATTTT,CASSKVVRDTQYF
TRBJ2-7,.,TRBD1,TRBV28,TGTGCCAGCTCCCGGGACAGCTTAAACTCCTACGAGCAGTACTTC,CASSRDSLNSYEQYF
TRBJ1-1,.,.,TRBV5-1,TGCGCCAGCAGCTTGGCCGGGATTAACACTGAAGCTTTCTTT,CASSLAGINTEAFF
TRBJ2-1,.,TRBD2,TRBV3-1/TRBV3-2,TGTGCCAGCTGCCAAGCGGGAGGGTCCAATGAGCAGTTCTTC,CASCQAGGSNEQFF
TRBJ2-7,.,TRBD1,TRBV28,TGTGCCAGCAGTTTCGGGCTCAGGACAGGGGTCCGCGAGCAGTACTTC,CASSFGLRTGVREQYF
TRBJ1-1,.,.,TRBV7-8,TGTGCCAGCAGCTTAGGGAGGAGAAACACTGAAGCTTTCTTT,CASSLGRRNTEAFF
TRBJ2-5,.,.,TRBV28,TGTGCCAGCAACCTTGGGGGGGGCTACCAAGAGACCCAGTACTTC,CASNLGGGYQETQYF
TRBJ2-7,few,.,TRBV2,TGTGCCAGCAGTTACTCCTACGAGCAGTACTTC,CASSYSYEQYF